A single T cell receptor (beta chain) is shown here with its context. Its target is unknown. The germline gives CDR1 SEHNR, CDR2 FQNEAQ (reference sequence). Trimming stripped 6 bases from V and 0 bases from J, with 8 bases between. CDR3 length equals 14 residues. Vbeta (60) and Jbeta (13) primers were used in the PCR. Produced via immunoSEQ multiplex PCR; TCRdb's table is partial and in-frame only. The table lists 180,000 or so clones, with less than 0.9% in the top ten. The sample belongs to a study of cytomegalovirus exposure and HLA in healthy donors. Whole-study findings and limits: Most TCR sequences were uncommon, yet certain public TCRs appeared in many donors.

The chain recombines TRBV7-9 with TRBJ1-4, with D unclear. This receptor was identified in a boy aged 5-17 years in good health and CMV-seronegative. Sequences were obtained from PBMCs. The CDR3 loop reads CASRMTSTNEKLFF. CDR3 in DNA: TGTGCCAGCAGGATGACATCAACTAATGAAAAACTGTTTTTT. Filled out from reference TRBV7-9 and TRBJ1-4, the complete variable domain reads DTGVSQNPRHKITKRGQNVTFRCDPISEHNRLYWYRQTLGQGPEFLTYFQNEAQLEKSRLLSDRFSAERPKGSFSTLEIQRTEQGDSAMYLCASRMTSTNEKLFFGSGTQLSVL.